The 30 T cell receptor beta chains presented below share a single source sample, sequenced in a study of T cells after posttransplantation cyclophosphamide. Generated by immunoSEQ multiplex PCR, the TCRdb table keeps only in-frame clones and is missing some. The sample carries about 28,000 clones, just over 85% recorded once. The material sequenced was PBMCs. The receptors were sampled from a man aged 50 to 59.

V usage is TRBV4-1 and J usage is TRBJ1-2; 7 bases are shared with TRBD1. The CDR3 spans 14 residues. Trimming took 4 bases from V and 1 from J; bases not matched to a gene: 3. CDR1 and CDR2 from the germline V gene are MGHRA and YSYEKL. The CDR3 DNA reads TGCGCCAGCAGCCGGACAGGTTTTAACTATGGCTACACCTTC. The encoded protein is CASSRTGFNYGYTF.

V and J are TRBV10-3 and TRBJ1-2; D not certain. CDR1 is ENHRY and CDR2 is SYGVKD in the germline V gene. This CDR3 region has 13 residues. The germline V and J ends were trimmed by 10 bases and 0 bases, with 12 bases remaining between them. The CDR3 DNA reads TGTGCCACCCGGGTCCCAGCTAACTATGGCTACACCTTC. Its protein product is CATRVPANYGYTF.

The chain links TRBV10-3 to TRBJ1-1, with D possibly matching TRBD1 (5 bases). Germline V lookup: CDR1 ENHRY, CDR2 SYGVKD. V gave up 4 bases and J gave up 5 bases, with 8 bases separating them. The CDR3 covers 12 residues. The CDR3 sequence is CAISAGGTEAFF. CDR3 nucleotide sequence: TGTGCCATCAGTGCGGGGGGGACTGAAGCTTTCTTT.

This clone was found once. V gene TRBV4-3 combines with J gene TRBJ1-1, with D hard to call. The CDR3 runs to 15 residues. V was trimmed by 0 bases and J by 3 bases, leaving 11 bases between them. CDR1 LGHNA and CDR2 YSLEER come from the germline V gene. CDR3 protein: CASSQDILGDTEAFF. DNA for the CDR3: TGCGCCAGCAGCCAAGATATATTGGGAGACACTGAAGCTTTCTTT.

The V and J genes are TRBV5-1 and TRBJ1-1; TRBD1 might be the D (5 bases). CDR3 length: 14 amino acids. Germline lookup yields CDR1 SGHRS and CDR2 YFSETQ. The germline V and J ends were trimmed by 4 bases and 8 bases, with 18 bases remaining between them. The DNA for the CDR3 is TGCGCCAGCAGCCGATCAGAAGGGCAGGGCGAAGCTTTCTTT. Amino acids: CASSRSEGQGEAFF.

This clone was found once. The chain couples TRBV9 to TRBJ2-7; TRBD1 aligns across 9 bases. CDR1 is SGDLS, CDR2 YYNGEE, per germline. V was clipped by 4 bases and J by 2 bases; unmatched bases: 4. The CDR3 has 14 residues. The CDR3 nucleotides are TGTGCCAGCAGCCCGGGACAGGGCACCTACGAGCAGTACTTC. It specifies CASSPGQGTYEQYF.

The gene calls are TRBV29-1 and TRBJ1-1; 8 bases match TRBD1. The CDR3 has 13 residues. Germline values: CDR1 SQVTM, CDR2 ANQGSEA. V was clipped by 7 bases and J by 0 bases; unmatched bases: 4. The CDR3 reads CSARGQVNTEAFF. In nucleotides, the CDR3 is TGCAGCGCCCGGGGACAGGTGAACACTGAAGCTTTCTTT.

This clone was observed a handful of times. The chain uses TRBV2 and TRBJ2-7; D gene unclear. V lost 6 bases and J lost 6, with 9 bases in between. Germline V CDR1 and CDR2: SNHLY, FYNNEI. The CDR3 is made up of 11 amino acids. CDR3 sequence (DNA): TGTGCCAGCAGCGCGCAGGCCGAGCAGTACTTC. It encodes CASSAQAEQYF.

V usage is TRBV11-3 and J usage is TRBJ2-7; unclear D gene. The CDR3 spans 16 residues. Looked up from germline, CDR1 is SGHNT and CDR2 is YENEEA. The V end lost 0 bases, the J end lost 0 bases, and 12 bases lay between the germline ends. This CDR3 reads CASSLDPGLSSYEQYF. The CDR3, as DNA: TGTGCCAGCAGCTTAGATCCGGGTCTCTCCTCCTACGAGCAGTACTTC.

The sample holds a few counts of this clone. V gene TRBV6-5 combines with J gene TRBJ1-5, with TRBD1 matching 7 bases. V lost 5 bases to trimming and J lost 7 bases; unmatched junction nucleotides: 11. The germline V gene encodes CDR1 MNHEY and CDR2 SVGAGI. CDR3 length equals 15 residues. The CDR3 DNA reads TGTGCCAGCAGTCCCCAGGGGGACAATCGGCAGCCCCAGCATTTT. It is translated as CASSPQGDNRQPQHF.

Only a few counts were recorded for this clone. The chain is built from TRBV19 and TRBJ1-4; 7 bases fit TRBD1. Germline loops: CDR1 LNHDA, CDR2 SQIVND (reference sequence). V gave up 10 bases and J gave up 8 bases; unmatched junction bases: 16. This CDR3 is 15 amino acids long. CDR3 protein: CATGTATRGVEKLFF. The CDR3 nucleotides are TGTGCCACCGGGACAGCAACAAGAGGGGTAGAAAAACTGTTTTTT. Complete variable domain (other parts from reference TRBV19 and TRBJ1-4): DGGITQSPKYLFRKEGQNVTLSCEQNLNHDAMYWYRQDPGQGLRLIYYSQIVNDFQKGDIAEGYSVSREKKESFPLTVTSAQKNPTAFYLCATGTATRGVEKLFFGSGTQLSVL.

CDR3 DNA sequence: TGCGCCAGCAGCTTGGTCGGGGGGAGCTCCTACGAGCAGTACTTC. This sequence encodes CASSLVGGSSYEQYF. The chain carries TRBV5-1 and TRBJ2-7; TRBD2 matches at 7 bases. From germline, CDR1 is SGHRS and CDR2 YFSETQ. The CDR3 has 15 residues. J lost 0 bases, V lost 0 bases, and 3 bases had no gene match.

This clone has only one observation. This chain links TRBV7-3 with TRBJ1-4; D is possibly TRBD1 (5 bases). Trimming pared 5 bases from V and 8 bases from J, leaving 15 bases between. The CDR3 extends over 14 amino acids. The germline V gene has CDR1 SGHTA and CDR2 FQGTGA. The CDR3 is CASSKTDFGEKLFF. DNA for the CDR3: TGTGCCAGCAGCAAGACAGATTTCGGAGAAAAACTGTTTTTT.

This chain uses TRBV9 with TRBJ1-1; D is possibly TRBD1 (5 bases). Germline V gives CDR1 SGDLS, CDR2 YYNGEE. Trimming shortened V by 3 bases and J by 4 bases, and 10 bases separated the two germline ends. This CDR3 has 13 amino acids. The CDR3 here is CASSAGSGTEAFF. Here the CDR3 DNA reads TGTGCCAGCAGCGCAGGGTCCGGCACTGAAGCTTTCTTT.

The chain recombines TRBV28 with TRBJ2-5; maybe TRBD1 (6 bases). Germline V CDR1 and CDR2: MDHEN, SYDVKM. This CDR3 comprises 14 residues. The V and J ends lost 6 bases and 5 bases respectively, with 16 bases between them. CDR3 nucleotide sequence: TGTGCCAGCAGGGGGATGACAGGTGACGAGACCCAGTACTTC. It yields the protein CASRGMTGDETQYF.

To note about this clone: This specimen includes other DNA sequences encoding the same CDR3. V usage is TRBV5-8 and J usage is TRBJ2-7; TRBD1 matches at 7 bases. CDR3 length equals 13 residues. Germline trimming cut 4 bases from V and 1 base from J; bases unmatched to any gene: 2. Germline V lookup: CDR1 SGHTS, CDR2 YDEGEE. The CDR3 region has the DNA TGTGCCAGCAGCCGGGGACAGTCCTACGAGCAGTACTTC. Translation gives CASSRGQSYEQYF.

The CDR3 region has the DNA TGTGCCAGTAGTCGCACCGCGGGCTCCCAGCAGCCCCAGCATTTT. Translation gives CASSRTAGSQQPQHF. This sequence joins TRBV19 and TRBJ1-5; the D is unclear. Trimming removed 5 bases from V and 7 bases from J, with 18 bases in between. Germline V gene sequence: CDR1 LNHDA, CDR2 SQIVND (reference sequence). The CDR3 runs to 15 residues.

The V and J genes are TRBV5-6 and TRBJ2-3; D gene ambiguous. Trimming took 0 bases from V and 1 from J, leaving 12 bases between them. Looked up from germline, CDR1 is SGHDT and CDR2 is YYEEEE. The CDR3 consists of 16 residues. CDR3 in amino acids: CASSLASSHGTDTQYF. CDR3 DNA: TGTGCCAGCAGCTTGGCTTCGAGCCATGGCACAGATACGCAGTATTTT.

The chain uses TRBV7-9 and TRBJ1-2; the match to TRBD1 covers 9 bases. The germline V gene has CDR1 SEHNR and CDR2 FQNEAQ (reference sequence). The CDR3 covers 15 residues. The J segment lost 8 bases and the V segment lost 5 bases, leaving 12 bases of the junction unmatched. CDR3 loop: CASSPRDRDLLGYTF. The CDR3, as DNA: TGTGCCAGCAGCCCCCGGGACAGGGACCTCTTAGGCTACACCTTC.

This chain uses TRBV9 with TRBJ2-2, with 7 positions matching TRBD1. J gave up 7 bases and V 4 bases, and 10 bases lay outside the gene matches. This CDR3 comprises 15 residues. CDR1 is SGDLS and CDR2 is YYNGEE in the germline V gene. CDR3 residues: CASSPDRAPRGELFF. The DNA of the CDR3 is TGTGCCAGCAGCCCCGACAGGGCGCCGCGCGGGGAGCTGTTTTTT.

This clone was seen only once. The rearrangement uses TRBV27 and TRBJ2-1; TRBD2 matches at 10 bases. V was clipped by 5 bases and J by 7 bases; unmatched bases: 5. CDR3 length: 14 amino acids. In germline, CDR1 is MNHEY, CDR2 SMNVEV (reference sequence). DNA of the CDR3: TGTGCCAGCAGTCGACTAGCGGGTGTTAATGAGCAGTTCTTC. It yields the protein CASSRLAGVNEQFF.

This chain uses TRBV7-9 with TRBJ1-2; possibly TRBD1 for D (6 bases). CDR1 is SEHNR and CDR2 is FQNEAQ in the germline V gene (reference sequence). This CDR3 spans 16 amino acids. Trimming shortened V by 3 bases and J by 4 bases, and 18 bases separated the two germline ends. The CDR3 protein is CASSFGPTGTLYGYTF. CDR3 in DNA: TGTGCCAGCAGCTTTGGCCCGACAGGAACTCTCTATGGCTACACCTTC.

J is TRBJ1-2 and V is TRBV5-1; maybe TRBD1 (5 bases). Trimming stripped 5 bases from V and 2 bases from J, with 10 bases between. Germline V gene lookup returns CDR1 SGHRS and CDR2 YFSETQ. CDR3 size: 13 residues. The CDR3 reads CASSQGFNYGYTF. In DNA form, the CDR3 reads TGCGCCAGCAGTCAGGGTTTCAACTATGGCTACACCTTC.

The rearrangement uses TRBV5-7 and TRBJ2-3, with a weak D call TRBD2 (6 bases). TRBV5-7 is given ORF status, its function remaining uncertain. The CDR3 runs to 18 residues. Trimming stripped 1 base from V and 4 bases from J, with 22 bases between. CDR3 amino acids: CASSLKLGLLRGADTQYF. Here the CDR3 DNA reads TGTGCCAGCAGCTTGAAATTGGGACTTCTCAGAGGGGCAGATACGCAGTATTTT.

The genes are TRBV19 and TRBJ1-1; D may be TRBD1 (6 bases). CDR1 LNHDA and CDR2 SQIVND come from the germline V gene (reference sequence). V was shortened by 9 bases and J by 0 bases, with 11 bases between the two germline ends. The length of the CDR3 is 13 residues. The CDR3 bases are TGTGCCAGCCAGGGGTTTATGAACACTGAAGCTTTCTTT. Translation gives CASQGFMNTEAFF.

The DNA of the CDR3 is TGCGCCAGCAGCGCGGGAGCCCTCCAAGAGACCCAGTACTTC. Translating gives CASSAGALQETQYF. The chain is built from TRBV5-1 and TRBJ2-5; the match to TRBD2 covers 7 bases. Germline CDR1 and CDR2: SGHRS and YFSETQ. V dropped 4 bases and J dropped 1; count of bases not matched to a gene: 4. This CDR3 is 14 amino acids long.

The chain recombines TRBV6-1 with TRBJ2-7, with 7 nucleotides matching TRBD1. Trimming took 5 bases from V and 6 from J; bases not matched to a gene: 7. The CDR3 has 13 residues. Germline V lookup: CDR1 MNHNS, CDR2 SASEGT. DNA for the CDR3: TGTGCCAGCAGTCGGGACAGAGGATTCGAGCAGTACTTC. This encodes CASSRDRGFEQYF.

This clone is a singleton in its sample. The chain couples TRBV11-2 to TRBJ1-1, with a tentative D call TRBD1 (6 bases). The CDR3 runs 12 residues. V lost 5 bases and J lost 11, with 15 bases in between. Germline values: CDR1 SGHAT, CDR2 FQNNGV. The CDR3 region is CASSQQGWEAFF. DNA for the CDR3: TGTGCCAGCAGCCAACAGGGATGGGAGGCTTTCTTT. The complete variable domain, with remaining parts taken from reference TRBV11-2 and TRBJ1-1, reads EAGVAQSPRYKIIEKRQSVAFWCNPISGHATLYWYQQILGQGPKLLIQFQNNGVVDDSQLPKDRFSAERLKGVDSTLKIQPAKLEDSAVYLCASSQQGWEAFFGQGTRLTVV.

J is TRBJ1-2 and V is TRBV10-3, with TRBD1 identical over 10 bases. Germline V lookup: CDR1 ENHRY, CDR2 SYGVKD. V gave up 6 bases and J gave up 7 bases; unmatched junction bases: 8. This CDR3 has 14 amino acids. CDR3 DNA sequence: TGTGCCATCAGGGGACAGGGGCTTGACGGTGGCTACACCTTC. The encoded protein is CAIRGQGLDGGYTF.

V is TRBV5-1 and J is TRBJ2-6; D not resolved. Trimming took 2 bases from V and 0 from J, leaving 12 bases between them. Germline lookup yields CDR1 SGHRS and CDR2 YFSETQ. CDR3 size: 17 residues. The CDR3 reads CASSLVKTVSGANVLTF. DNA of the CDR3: TGCGCCAGCAGCTTAGTTAAAACGGTCTCTGGGGCCAACGTCCTGACTTTC.